Each of the 4 T cell receptor beta chains below was sequenced from the same sample in a study of blood T cell repertoires in COVID-19. TCRdb keeps only in-frame clones here, not all; method: immunoSEQ multiplex PCR. The repertoire includes 140,000 or so clones, over 75% of them detected once, and over 1.5% sits in the top ten. The source material was peripheral blood. The receptors derive from a man between 65 and 80 years old with acute or convalescent COVID-19.

The chain couples TRBV24-1 to TRBJ1-5, with 8 nucleotides matching TRBD1. The trim removed 4 bases at V and 15 bases at J, leaving 10 bases unmatched. The CDR3 contains 13 residues. Germline V CDR1 and CDR2: KGHDR, SFDVKD. The CDR3: CATSDDRGQGMHF. CDR3 coding DNA: TGTGCCACCAGTGACGACCGCGGACAGGGCATGCATTTT.

This chain links TRBV6-1 with TRBJ2-2, with D unclear. Trimming shortened V by 2 bases and J by 7 bases, and 5 bases separated the two germline ends. The CDR3 runs to 12 residues. Per germline, CDR1 MNHNS and CDR2 SASEGT. The CDR3 bases are TGTGCCAGCAGTGAATCCGTCGGGGAGCTGTTTTTT. This gives the protein CASSESVGELFF.

This sequence joins TRBV4-2 and TRBJ1-4; D possibly corresponds to TRBD1 (5 bases). V shed 2 bases and J shed 6 bases, with 10 bases lying between them. The CDR3 totals 14 residues. Germline V gene sequence: CDR1 LGHNA, CDR2 YNFKEQ. The CDR3 loop reads CASSQIQGDEKLFF. The CDR3 DNA is TGTGCCAGCAGCCAAATCCAGGGTGATGAAAAACTGTTTTTT.

The rearrangement joins TRBV10-3 to TRBJ1-5; D is undetermined. Germline V gene sequence: CDR1 ENHRY, CDR2 SYGVKD. Trimming stripped 3 bases from V and 4 bases from J, with 7 bases between. The CDR3 extends over 13 amino acids. In nucleotides, the CDR3 is TGTGCCATCAGTGATGCAGTGAATCAGCCCCAGCATTTT. Translated: CAISDAVNQPQHF.